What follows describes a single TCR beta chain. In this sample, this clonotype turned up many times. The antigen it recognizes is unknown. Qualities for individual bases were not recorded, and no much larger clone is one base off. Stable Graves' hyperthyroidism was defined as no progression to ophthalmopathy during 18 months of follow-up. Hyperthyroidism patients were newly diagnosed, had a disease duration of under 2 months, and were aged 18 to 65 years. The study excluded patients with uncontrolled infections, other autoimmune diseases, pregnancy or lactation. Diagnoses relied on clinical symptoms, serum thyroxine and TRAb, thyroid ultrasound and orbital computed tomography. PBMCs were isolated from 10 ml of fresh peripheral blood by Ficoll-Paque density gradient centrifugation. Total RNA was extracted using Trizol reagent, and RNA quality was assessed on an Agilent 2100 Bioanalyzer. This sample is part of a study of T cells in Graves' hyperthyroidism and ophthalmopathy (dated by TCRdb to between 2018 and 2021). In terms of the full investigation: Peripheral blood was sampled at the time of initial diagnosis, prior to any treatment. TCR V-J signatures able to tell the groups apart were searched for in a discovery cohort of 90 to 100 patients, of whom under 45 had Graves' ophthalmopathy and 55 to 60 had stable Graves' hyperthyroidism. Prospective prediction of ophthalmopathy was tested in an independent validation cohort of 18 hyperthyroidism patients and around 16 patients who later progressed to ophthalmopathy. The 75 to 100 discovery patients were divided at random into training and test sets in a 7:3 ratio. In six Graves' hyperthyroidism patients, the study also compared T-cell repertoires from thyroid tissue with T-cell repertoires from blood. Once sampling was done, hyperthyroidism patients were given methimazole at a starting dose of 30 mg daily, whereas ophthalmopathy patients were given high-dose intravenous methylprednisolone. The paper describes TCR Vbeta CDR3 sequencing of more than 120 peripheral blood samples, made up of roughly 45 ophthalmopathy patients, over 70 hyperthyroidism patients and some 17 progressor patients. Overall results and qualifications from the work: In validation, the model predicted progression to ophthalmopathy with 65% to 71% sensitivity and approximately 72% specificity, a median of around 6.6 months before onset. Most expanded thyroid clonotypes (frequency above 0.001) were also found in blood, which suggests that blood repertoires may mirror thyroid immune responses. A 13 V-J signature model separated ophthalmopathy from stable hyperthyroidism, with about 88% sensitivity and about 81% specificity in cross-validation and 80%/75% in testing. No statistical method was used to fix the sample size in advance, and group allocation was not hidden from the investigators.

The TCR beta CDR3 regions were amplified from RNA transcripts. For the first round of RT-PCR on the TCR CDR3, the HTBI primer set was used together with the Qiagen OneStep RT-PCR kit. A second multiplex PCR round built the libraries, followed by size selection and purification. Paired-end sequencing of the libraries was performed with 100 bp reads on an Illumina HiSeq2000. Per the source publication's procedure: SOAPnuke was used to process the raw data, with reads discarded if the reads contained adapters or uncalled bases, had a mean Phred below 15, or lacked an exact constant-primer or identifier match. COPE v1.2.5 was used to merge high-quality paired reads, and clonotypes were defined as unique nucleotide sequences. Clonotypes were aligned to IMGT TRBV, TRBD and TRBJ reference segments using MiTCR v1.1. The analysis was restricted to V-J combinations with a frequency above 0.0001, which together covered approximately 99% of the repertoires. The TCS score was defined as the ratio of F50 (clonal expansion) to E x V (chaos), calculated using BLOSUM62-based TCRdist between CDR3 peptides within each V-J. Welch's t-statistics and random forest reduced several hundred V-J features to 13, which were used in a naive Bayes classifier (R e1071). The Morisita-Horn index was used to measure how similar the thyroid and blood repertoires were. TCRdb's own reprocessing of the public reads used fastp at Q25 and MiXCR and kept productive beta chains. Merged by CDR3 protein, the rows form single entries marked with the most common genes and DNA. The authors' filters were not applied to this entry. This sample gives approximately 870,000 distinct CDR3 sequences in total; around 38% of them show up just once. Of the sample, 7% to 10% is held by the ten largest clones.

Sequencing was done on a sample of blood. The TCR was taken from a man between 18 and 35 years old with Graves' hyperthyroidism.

The DNA sequence is given as TGTGCCAGCAGCTTAAACGGATACACTGAAGCTTTCTTT. This gives the protein CASSLNGYTEAFF. Rearrangement joined TRBV7-3 to TRBJ1-1, with no reliable assignment of the D segment. Sequences SGHTA (CDR1) and FQGTGA (CDR2) are obtained from the germline V gene. V was cut back by 1 base and J by 3 bases, leaving a gap of 6 bases between them. The cysteine opens and the phenylalanine closes a CDR3 of 13 amino acids. Only CDR3 DNA remains: 39 bases, in frame from the first base.